The 32 T cell receptor beta chains presented below share a single source sample, sequenced in a study of blood T cell repertoires in COVID-19. The assay was immunoSEQ multiplex PCR, and TCRdb's table has in-frame clones only and misses some. The data show about 39,000 clones, approximately 96% seen once. The sample consisted of peripheral blood. These receptors were taken from a human donor with active COVID-19. The donor label of this sample is uncertain.

The chain couples TRBV7-8 to TRBJ2-7, with 8 bases matching TRBD1. With V trimmed by 4 bases and J by 5 bases, 10 bases remained unmatched. The CDR3 is 15 amino acids. Looked up from germline, CDR1 is SGHVS and CDR2 is FQNEAQ. In DNA form, the CDR3 reads TGTGCCAGCAGCTCCGACAGGGGTTTGGGGGACGAGCAGTACTTC. It yields the protein CASSSDRGLGDEQYF.

The CDR3 is CASSPYRMNTGELFF. For the CDR3, the DNA is TGTGCCAGTTCTCCGTACAGAATGAACACCGGGGAGCTGTTTTTT. The rearrangement uses TRBV6-5 and TRBJ2-2; D call uncertain. CDR1 MNHEY and CDR2 SVGAGI come from the germline V gene. V was pared by 9 bases and J by 1 base, with 15 bases between. The CDR3 length is 15 residues.

V usage is TRBV10-3 and J usage is TRBJ2-1; the D is unclear. Germline assignment: CDR1 ENHRY and CDR2 SYGVKD. The CDR3 runs to 14 residues. V was clipped by 6 bases and J by 5 bases, with 14 bases between them. The CDR3 DNA sequence: TGTGCCATCAGGGTGCGGAGCCGGGACAATGAGCAGTTCTTC. Translated: CAIRVRSRDNEQFF.

The rearrangement joins TRBV10-1 to TRBJ2-5, with D maybe TRBD2 (7 bases). The germline gives CDR1 WNHNN, CDR2 SYGVQD (reference sequence). This CDR3 contains 13 residues. V was pared by 3 bases and J by 11 bases, with 16 bases between. CDR3 sequence reads: CASSDAGARAQYF. The CDR3 DNA sequence: TGCGCCAGCAGTGATGCGGGGGCTCGGGCTCAGTACTTC.

The CDR3 nucleotides are TGTGCCAGCAGCCCAGCGGGTAACGGAGAGACCCAGTACTTC. Translation gives CASSPAGNGETQYF. The rearrangement joins TRBV7-9 to TRBJ2-5; TRBD2 is a possible D gene (6 bases). The germline gives CDR1 SEHNR, CDR2 FQNEAQ (reference sequence). The CDR3 consists of 14 residues. Trimming pared 5 bases from V and 4 bases from J, leaving 14 bases between.

This chain links TRBV5-8 with TRBJ1-5; TRBD1 agrees at 8 bases. The CDR3 extends over 16 amino acids. V shed 2 bases and J 6 bases; nucleotides not matched to a gene: 10. The germline gives CDR1 SGHTS, CDR2 YDEGEE. The CDR3 DNA reads as TGTGCCAGCAGCTTAGGGACAGGCCGACCGGGTCAGCCCCAGCATTTT. It yields the protein CASSLGTGRPGQPQHF.

This clone was picked up one time. The chain is built from TRBV29-1 and TRBJ2-7, with 7 bases identical to TRBD1. Per the germline V gene, CDR1 is SQVTM and CDR2 is ANQGSEA. Unmatched junction bases numbered 11, after V lost 6 bases and J lost 0 bases. The CDR3 runs 15 residues. The CDR3 DNA reads TGCAGCGTACGGGACAGCGAACTATCCTCCTACGAGCAGTACTTC. It yields the protein CSVRDSELSSYEQYF.

The chain is built from TRBV28 and TRBJ2-6, with D perhaps matching TRBD2 (6 bases). Looked up from germline, CDR1 is MDHEN and CDR2 is SYDVKM. This CDR3 contains 17 residues. Trimming stripped 2 bases from V and 2 bases from J, with 13 bases between. The CDR3 bases are TGTGCCAGCAGTTTAGGGGCGGGAACACCTGGGGCCAACGTCCTGACTTTC. Translated, it gives CASSLGAGTPGANVLTF.

The chain joins TRBV29-1 to TRBJ1-2; TRBD1 matches at 8 bases. The CDR3 has 13 amino acids. Germline V gene data show CDR1 as SQVTM and CDR2 as ANQGSEA. V lost 7 bases to trimming and J lost 8 bases; unmatched junction nucleotides: 12. The CDR3 spells CSATGTGGRGYTF. For the CDR3, the DNA is TGCAGCGCTACCGGTACAGGGGGTCGAGGCTACACCTTC.

V and J are TRBV4-3 and TRBJ2-5; D is ambiguous. The V end lost 1 base, the J end lost 5 bases, and 11 bases lay between the germline ends. The germline CDR1 and CDR2 sequences are LGHNA and YSLEER. The CDR3 totals 14 residues. The CDR3 reads CASSQGGQSETQYF. As DNA, the CDR3 is TGCGCCAGCAGCCAAGGAGGTCAGAGTGAGACCCAGTACTTC.

This chain joins TRBV3-1 (or the pseudogene TRBV3-2) and TRBJ1-1, with D maybe TRBD1 (6 bases). Germline V gene lookup returns CDR1 LGHDT and CDR2 YNNKEL (reference sequence). The CDR3 is 14 residues long. Trimming pared 1 base from V and 8 bases from J, leaving 14 bases between. This chain's CDR3 is CASSQVDSPGEAFF. CDR3 coding DNA: TGTGCCAGCAGCCAAGTGGACAGTCCCGGGGAAGCTTTCTTT.

The chain employs TRBV9 and TRBJ2-2, with 12 bases that match TRBD2. The V segment lost 5 bases and the J segment 5 bases; nucleotides outside the gene matches: 4. Germline CDR1 and CDR2: SGDLS and YYNGEE. The CDR3 spans 15 residues. CDR3 nucleotide sequence: TGTGCCAGCAGTCGACTAGCGGGAGATACCGGGGAGCTGTTTTTT. It translates to CASSRLAGDTGELFF.

The gene calls are TRBV20-1 and TRBJ2-7, with D perhaps matching TRBD2 (5 bases). V was shortened by 3 bases and J by 2 bases, with 11 bases between the two germline ends. CDR1 and CDR2 (germline): DFQATT, SNEGSKA (reference sequence). The CDR3 runs 13 residues. In DNA form, the CDR3 reads TGCAGTGCTAGTTTCGGGGTCCCCTACGAGCAGTACTTC. Protein sequence: CSASFGVPYEQYF.

The V call is TRBV7-2, the J call TRBJ2-7, with 8 nucleotides matching TRBD2. The CDR3 sequence is 13 residues long. J gave up 4 bases and V 3 bases, and 2 bases lay outside the gene matches. Per germline, CDR1 SGHTA and CDR2 FQGNSA. As DNA, the CDR3 is TGTGCCAGCAGCTTTAGCGGGATATACGAGCAGTACTTC. It encodes CASSFSGIYEQYF. The entire variable domain, with the rest obtained from reference TRBV7-2 and TRBJ2-7, is as follows: GAGVSQSPSNKVTEKGKDVELRCDPISGHTALYWYRQSLGQGLEFLIYFQGNSAPDKSGLPSDRFSAERTGGSVSTLTIQRTQQEDSAVYLCASSFSGIYEQYFGPGTRLTVT.

The chain is built from TRBV18 and TRBJ2-1; TRBD2 matches at 7 bases. V gave up 6 bases and J gave up 8 bases; unmatched junction bases: 10. The CDR3 spans 14 residues. Germline CDR1 is KGHSH and CDR2 is LQKENI. Here the CDR3 DNA reads TGTGCCAGCTCGAACGGGGGGACCCTCTATGAGCAGTTCTTC. It specifies CASSNGGTLYEQFF.

The genes are TRBV24-1 and TRBJ2-3; TRBD2 matches at 9 bases. V gave up 4 bases and J gave up 5 bases; unmatched junction bases: 9. Per the germline V gene, CDR1 is KGHDR and CDR2 is SFDVKD. This CDR3 region has 16 residues. CDR3 in amino acids: CATSDPGLAGLDTQYF. The CDR3 DNA reads as TGTGCCACCAGTGACCCGGGACTAGCTGGCTTAGATACGCAGTATTTT.

V gene TRBV4-1 combines with J gene TRBJ1-6, with D uncertain. CDR3 length equals 15 residues. Per germline, CDR1 MGHRA and CDR2 YSYEKL. Trimming took 0 bases from V and 8 from J, leaving 11 bases between them. In nucleotides, the CDR3 is TGCGCCAGCAGCCAAGATCCGGGATTCGATTCACCCCTCCACTTT. The encoded protein is CASSQDPGFDSPLHF.

CDR3 residues: CAISDAAGGLRNEQFF. The DNA of the CDR3 is TGTGCCATCAGTGATGCGGCAGGGGGTTTACGCAATGAGCAGTTCTTC. The genes are TRBV10-3 and TRBJ2-1; 7 bases agree with TRBD1. CDR1 and CDR2 from the germline V gene are ENHRY and SYGVKD. CDR3 length: 16 residues. Germline trimming cut 3 bases from V and 6 bases from J; bases unmatched to any gene: 11.

The J gene is TRBJ2-7, the V gene TRBV7-2, with 10 bases that match TRBD2. J was trimmed by 6 bases and V by 7 bases; bases with no gene match: 12. The V gene's germline CDR1 is SGHTA and CDR2 FQGNSA. The CDR3 is made up of 15 amino acids. CDR3 sequence: CASNKQGTSESEQYF. Written as DNA, the CDR3 is TGTGCCAGCAACAAACAGGGGACTAGCGAATCCGAGCAGTACTTC.

The V gene is TRBV6-5, the J gene TRBJ2-3; 7 bases are a match to TRBD2. Germline lookup yields CDR1 MNHEY and CDR2 SVGAGI. The CDR3 totals 13 residues. V dropped 6 bases and J dropped 3; count of bases not matched to a gene: 3. The CDR3 nucleotides read TGTGCCAGCAGAATCGGGGGGACAGATACGCAGTATTTT. Translated: CASRIGGTDTQYF.

The rearrangement uses TRBV7-9 and TRBJ2-2, with a tentative D call TRBD2 (7 bases). The V gene's germline CDR1 is SEHNR and CDR2 FQNEAQ (reference sequence). V gave up 7 bases and J gave up 1 base, with 16 bases separating them. The CDR3 consists of 16 residues. CDR3: CASTLGGGRNTGELFF. In DNA form, the CDR3 reads TGTGCCAGCACCCTAGGGGGGGGACGGAACACCGGGGAGCTGTTTTTT.

The V call is TRBV7-9, the J call TRBJ2-7; D gene uncertain. CDR1 and CDR2 from the germline V gene are SEHNR and FQNEAQ (reference sequence). The CDR3 has 13 residues. V lost 1 base to trimming and J lost 1 base, with 5 bases between them. The CDR3: CASSLGLSYEQYF. DNA for the CDR3: TGTGCCAGCAGCTTAGGACTGTCCTACGAGCAGTACTTC.

The V and J genes are TRBV10-3 and TRBJ2-2, with TRBD2 matching 11 bases. There are 19 residues in the CDR3. Germline loops: CDR1 ENHRY, CDR2 SYGVKD. Unmatched junction bases numbered 10, after V lost 0 bases and J lost 4 bases. The DNA for the CDR3 is TGTGCCATCAGTGAGTCGACGGGTAGCGGGAGGGCAAGCACCGGGGAGCTGTTTTTT. This sequence encodes CAISESTGSGRASTGELFF.

The genes are TRBV11-3 and TRBJ2-6; TRBD1 is a possible D gene (6 bases). V gave up 5 bases and J gave up 2 bases, with 10 bases separating them. The germline V gene has CDR1 SGHNT and CDR2 YENEEA. CDR3 length: 15 amino acids. This chain's CDR3 is CASSRTGTGANVLTF. CDR3 nucleotides: TGTGCCAGCAGCCGAACAGGGACTGGGGCCAACGTCCTGACTTTC. The full variable domain, rest sourced from reference TRBV11-3 and TRBJ2-6, is EAGVVQSPRYKIIEKKQPVAFWCNPISGHNTLYWYLQNLGQGPELLIRYENEEAVDDSQLPKDRFSAERLKGVDSTLKIQPAELGDSAVYLCASSRTGTGANVLTFGAGSRLTVL.

The chain uses TRBV7-8 and TRBJ2-7, with D tentatively TRBD2 (6 bases). V gave up 5 bases and J gave up 11 bases, with 25 bases separating them. The length of the CDR3 is 15 residues. Looked up from germline, CDR1 is SGHVS and CDR2 is FQNEAQ. CDR3 in amino acids: CASSLKGGISPGEYF. DNA of the CDR3: TGTGCCAGCAGCCTAAAGGGTGGGATAAGTCCGGGGGAGTACTTC.

This clone has a single count. The chain carries TRBV7-2 and TRBJ2-2; D possibly corresponds to TRBD1 (6 bases). Germline V gene lookup returns CDR1 SGHTA and CDR2 FQGNSA. This CDR3 spans 14 amino acids. Trimming pared 4 bases from V and 4 bases from J, leaving 10 bases between. CDR3 nucleotides: TGTGCCAGCAGCTCATACAGGGCCACCGGGGAGCTGTTTTTT. It yields the protein CASSSYRATGELFF.

This sequence joins TRBV5-6 and TRBJ2-3; 11 nucleotides agree with TRBD2. CDR1 is SGHDT, CDR2 YYEEEE, per germline. The CDR3 covers 17 residues. After removal of 3 bases from V and 3 bases from J, the junction contained 9 bases not matched to a gene. The CDR3 loop is CASSSQSTSGITDTQYF. Here the CDR3 DNA reads TGTGCCAGCAGCTCGCAATCGACTAGCGGGATTACAGATACGCAGTATTTT.

This sequence joins TRBV7-9 and TRBJ2-2; TRBD1 might be the D (6 bases). V was cut by 1 base and J by 4 bases, with 13 bases left in between. The CDR3 sequence is 16 residues long. The germline V gene encodes CDR1 SEHNR and CDR2 FQNEAQ (reference sequence). DNA for the CDR3: TGTGCCAGCAGCTTAGGGCAGGGGACAACCACCGGGGAGCTGTTTTTT. This gives the protein CASSLGQGTTTGELFF.

The chain carries TRBV5-1 and TRBJ2-1; TRBD2 agrees at 8 bases. Germline V gives CDR1 SGHRS, CDR2 YFSETQ. This CDR3 comprises 14 residues. The J segment lost 9 bases and the V segment lost 1 base, leaving 6 bases of the junction unmatched. CDR3 sequence: CASSLRAGEFEQFF. DNA for the CDR3: TGCGCCAGCAGCTTGAGAGCGGGGGAATTTGAGCAGTTCTTC.

This chain links TRBV19 with TRBJ2-7; TRBD1 aligns across 7 bases. The CDR3 runs to 13 residues. After removal of 9 bases from V and 2 bases from J, the junction contained 7 bases not matched to a gene. Germline lookup yields CDR1 LNHDA and CDR2 SQIVND (reference sequence). CDR3 region: CASSGTAAYEQYF. The CDR3 nucleotides read TGTGCCAGCTCCGGGACAGCCGCCTACGAGCAGTACTTC.

The chain carries TRBV11-2 and TRBJ1-2; no clear D. This CDR3 comprises 13 residues. The ends were cut back, 4 bases at V and 1 base at J, with 7 bases in the middle. The germline V gene encodes CDR1 SGHAT and CDR2 FQNNGV. The CDR3 here is CASSSRNNYGYTF. CDR3 nucleotide sequence: TGTGCCAGCAGCTCGCGCAATAACTATGGCTACACCTTC. The full variable domain, with the rest looked up from reference TRBV11-2 and TRBJ1-2, is EAGVAQSPRYKIIEKRQSVAFWCNPISGHATLYWYQQILGQGPKLLIQFQNNGVVDDSQLPKDRFSAERLKGVDSTLKIQPAKLEDSAVYLCASSSRNNYGYTFGSGTRLTVV.

The chain links TRBV12-5 to TRBJ2-5; the D gene is possibly TRBD2 (7 bases). Germline CDR1 and CDR2: LGHNT and FRNRAP. This CDR3 comprises 13 residues. V lost 4 bases to trimming and J lost 5 bases, with 11 bases between them. The CDR3 loop reads CASGSGGLETQYF. For the CDR3, the DNA is TGTGCTAGTGGTTCGGGGGGCCTGGAGACCCAGTACTTC.